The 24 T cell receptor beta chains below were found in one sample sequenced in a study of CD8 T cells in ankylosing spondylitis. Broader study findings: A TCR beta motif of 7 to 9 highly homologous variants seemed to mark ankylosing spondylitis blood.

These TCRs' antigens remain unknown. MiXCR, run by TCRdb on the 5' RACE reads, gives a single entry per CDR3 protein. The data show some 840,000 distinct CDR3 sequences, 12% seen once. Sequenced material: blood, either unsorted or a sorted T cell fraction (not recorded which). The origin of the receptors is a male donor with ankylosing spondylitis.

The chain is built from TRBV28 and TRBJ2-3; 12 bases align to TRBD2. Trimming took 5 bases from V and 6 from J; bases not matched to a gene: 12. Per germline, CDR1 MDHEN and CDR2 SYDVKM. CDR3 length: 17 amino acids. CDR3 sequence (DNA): TGTGCCAGCAGTCTGCGACTAGCGGGGGATCTTACGGATACGCAGTATTTT. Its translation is CASSLRLAGDLTDTQYF.

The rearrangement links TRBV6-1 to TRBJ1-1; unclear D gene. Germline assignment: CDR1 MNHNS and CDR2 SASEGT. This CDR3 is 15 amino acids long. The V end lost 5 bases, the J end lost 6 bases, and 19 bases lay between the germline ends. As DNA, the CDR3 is TGTGCCAGCAGTCAGTCCCCTCTTTTGTTCGCTGAAGCTTTCTTT. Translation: CASSQSPLLFAEAFF.

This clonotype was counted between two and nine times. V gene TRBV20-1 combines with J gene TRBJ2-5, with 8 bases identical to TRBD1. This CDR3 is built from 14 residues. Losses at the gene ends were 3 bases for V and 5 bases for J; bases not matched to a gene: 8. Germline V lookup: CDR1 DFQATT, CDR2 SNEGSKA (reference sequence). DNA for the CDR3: TGCAGTGCTAGTTTACAGGGGGTAGGGGAGACCCAGTACTTC. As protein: CSASLQGVGETQYF.

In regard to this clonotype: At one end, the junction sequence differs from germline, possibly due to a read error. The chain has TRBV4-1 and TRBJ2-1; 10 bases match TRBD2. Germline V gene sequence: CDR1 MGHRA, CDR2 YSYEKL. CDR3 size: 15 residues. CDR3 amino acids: CSSSPGLAVYNEQFF. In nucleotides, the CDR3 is TGCTCCAGCAGCCCCGGACTAGCGGTTTACAATGAGCAGTTCTTC.

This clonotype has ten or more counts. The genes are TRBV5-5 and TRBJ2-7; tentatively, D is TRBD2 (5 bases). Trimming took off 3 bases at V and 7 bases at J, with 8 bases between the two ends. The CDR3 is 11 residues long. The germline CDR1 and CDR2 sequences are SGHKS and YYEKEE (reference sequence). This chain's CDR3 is CASSSTGEQYF. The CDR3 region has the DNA TGTGCCAGCAGCTCAACGGGGGAGCAGTACTTC.

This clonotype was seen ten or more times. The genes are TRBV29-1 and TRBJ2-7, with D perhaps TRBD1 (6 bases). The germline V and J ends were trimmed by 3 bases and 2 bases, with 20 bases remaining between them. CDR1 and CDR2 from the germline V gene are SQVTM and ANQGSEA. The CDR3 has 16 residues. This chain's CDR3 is CSVDARGTGTTYEQYF. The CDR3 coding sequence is TGCAGCGTTGACGCCAGAGGGACCGGGACAACCTACGAGCAGTACTTC.

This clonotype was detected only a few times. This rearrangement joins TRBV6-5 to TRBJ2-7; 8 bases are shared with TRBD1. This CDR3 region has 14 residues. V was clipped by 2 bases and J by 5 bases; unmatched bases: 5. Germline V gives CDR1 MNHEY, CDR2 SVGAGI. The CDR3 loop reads CASSYATQGDEQYF. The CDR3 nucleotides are TGTGCCAGCAGTTACGCCACACAGGGGGACGAGCAGTACTTC.

CDR3 in DNA: TGCAGTGCCATGTCAGCGGGGGGGAGCTCCTACAATGAGCAGTTCTTC. Its protein product is CSAMSAGGSSYNEQFF. This chain links TRBV20-1 with TRBJ2-1; 10 bases are shared with TRBD2. The CDR3 runs to 16 residues. Unmatched junction bases numbered 8, after V lost 6 bases and J lost 0 bases. CDR1 is DFQATT, CDR2 SNEGSKA, per germline (reference sequence).

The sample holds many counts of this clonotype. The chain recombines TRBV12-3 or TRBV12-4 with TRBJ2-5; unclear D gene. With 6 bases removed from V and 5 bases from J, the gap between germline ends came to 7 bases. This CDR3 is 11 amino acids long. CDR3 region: CASRVEETQYF. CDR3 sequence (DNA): TGTGCCAGCAGGGTAGAGGAGACCCAGTACTTC.

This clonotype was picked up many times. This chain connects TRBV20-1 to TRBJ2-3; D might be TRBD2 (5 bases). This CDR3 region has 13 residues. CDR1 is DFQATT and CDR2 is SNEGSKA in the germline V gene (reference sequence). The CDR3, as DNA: TGCAGCAGCCCCTTAGGAGGAACAGATACGCAGTATTTT. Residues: CSSPLGGTDTQYF.

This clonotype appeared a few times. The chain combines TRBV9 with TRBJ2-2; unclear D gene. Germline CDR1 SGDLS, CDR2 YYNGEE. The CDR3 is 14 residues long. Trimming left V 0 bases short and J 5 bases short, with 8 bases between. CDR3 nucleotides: TGTGCCAGCAGCGTAGACCCGGGTACCGGGGAGCTGTTTTTT. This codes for CASSVDPGTGELFF.

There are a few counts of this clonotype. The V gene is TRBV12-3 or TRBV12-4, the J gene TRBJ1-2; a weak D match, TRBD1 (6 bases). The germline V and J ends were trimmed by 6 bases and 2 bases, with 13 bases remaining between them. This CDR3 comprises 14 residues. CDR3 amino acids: CASSPGVGNYGYTF. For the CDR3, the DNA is TGTGCCAGCAGCCCAGGGGTCGGGAACTATGGCTACACCTTC.

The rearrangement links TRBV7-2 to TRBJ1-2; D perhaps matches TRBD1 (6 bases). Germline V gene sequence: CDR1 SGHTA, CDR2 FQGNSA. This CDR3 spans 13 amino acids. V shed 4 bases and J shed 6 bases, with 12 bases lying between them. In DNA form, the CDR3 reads TGTGCCAGCAGCTCCCGGGGGGGCAATGGCTACACCTTC. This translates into CASSSRGGNGYTF. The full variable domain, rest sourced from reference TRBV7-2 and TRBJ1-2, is GAGVSQSPSNKVTEKGKDVELRCDPISGHTALYWYRQSLGQGLEFLIYFQGNSAPDKSGLPSDRFSAERTGGSVSTLTIQRTQQEDSAVYLCASSSRGGNGYTFGSGTRLTVV.

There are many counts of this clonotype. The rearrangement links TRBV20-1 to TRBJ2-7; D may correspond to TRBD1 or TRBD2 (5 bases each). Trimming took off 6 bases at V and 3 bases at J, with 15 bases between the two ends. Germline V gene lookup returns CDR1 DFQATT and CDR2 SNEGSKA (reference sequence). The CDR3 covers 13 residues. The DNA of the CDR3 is TGCAGTGCAAGTCCGGGACCCAACTACGAGCAGTACTTC. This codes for CSASPGPNYEQYF.

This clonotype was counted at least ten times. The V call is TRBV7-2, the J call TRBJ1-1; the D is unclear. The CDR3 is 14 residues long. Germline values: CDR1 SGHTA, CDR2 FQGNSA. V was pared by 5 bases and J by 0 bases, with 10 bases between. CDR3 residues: CASSVYGLNTEAFF. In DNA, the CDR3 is TGTGCCAGCAGCGTTTATGGGTTGAACACTGAAGCTTTCTTT.

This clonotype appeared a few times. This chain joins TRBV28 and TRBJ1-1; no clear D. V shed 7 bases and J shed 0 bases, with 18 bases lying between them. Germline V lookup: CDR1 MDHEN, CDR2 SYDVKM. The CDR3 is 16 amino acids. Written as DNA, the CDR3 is TGTGCCAGCAAGGACGGCGGTTTCCAGGTGAACACTGAAGCTTTCTTT. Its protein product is CASKDGGFQVNTEAFF.

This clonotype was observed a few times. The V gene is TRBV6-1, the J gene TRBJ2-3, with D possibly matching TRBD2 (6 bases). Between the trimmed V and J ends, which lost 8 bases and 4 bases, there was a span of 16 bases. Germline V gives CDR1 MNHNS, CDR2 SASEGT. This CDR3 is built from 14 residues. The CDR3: CASRPGGAADTQYF. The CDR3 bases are TGTGCCAGCCGCCCAGGAGGGGCGGCAGATACGCAGTATTTT.

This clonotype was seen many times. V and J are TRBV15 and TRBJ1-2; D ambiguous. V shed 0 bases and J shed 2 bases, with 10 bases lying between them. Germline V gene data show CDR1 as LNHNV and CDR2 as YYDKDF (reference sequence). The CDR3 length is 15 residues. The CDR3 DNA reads TGTGCCACCAGCAGAGATCGGATGGGGAACTATGGCTACACCTTC. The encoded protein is CATSRDRMGNYGYTF.

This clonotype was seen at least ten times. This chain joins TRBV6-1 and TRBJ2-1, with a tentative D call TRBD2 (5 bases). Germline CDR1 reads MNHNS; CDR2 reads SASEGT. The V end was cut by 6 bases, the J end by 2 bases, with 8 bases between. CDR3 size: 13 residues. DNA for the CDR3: TGTGCCAGCAGACCCGGGACCTACAATGAGCAGTTCTTC. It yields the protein CASRPGTYNEQFF.

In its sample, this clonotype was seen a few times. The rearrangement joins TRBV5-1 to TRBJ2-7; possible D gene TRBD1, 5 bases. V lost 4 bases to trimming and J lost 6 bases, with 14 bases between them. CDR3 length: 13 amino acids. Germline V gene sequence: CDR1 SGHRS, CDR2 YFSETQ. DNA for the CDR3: TGCGCCAGCAGCCCCAGGGAAGGGGCCGAGCAGTACTTC. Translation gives CASSPREGAEQYF. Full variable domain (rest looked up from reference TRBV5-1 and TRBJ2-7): KAGVTQTPRYLIKTRGQQVTLSCSPISGHRSVSWYQQTPGQGLQFLFEYFSETQRNKGNFPGRFSGRQFSNSRSEMNVSTLELGDSALYLCASSPREGAEQYFGPGTRLTVT.

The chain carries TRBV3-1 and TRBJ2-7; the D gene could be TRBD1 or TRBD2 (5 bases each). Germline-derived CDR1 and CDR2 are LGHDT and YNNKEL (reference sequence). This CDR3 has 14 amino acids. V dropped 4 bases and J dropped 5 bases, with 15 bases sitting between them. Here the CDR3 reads CASSRRRWDHEQYF. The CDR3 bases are TGTGCCAGCAGCCGACGGCGATGGGACCACGAGCAGTACTTC.

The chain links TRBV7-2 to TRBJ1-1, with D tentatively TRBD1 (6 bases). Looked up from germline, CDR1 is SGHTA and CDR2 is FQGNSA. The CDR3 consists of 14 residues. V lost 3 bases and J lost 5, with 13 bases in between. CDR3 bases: TGTGCCAGCAGCTTCTGGGGGCGTATAACTGAAGCTTTCTTT. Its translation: CASSFWGRITEAFF.

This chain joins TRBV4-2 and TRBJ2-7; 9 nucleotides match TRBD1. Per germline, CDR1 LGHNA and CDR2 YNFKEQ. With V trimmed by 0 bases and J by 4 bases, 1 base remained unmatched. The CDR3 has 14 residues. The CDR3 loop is CASSQDGQGYEQYF. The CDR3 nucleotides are TGTGCCAGCAGCCAAGACGGACAGGGGTACGAGCAGTACTTC.

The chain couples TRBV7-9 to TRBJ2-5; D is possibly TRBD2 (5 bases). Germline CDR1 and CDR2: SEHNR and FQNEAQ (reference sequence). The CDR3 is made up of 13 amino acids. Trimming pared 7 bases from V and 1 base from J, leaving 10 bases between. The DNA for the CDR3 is TGTGCCAGCACCATGGACTTCCAAGAGACCCAGTACTTC. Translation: CASTMDFQETQYF. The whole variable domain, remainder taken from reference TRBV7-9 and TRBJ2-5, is DTGVSQNPRHKITKRGQNVTFRCDPISEHNRLYWYRQTLGQGPEFLTYFQNEAQLEKSRLLSDRFSAERPKGSFSTLEIQRTEQGDSAMYLCASTMDFQETQYFGPGTRLLVL.